The source of this TCR beta chain is a study of shared clonotypes between healthy human individuals. Execution of the assay was at deep level. Original handling: Filtering differed for immunoSEQ, which gave only junction sequences without quality scores. Clones were read by immunoSEQ multiplex PCR, and TCRdb kept only the in-frame ones, dropping some. V and J calls and clone size follow that table, whereas D and trimming were derived from the DNA. The data hold about 2.1 million clones, with roughly 95% observed a single time. The CDR3 spans 15 residues. J lost 5 bases, V lost 5 bases, and 6 bases had no gene match. Germline V lookup: CDR1 SGHVS, CDR2 FNYEAQ. CD45RO-negative, CCR7-selected cells formed the naive CD8 fraction, which excluded terminally differentiated effector memory CD45RA+ cells.

The V call is TRBV7-6, the J call TRBJ2-1, with 10 bases that match TRBD1. This clonotype originated in a man aged 18 to 35 in good health. Some clones in this sample may be carry-over from other donors' samples. The sequencing sample was made of naive CD8+ T cells from PBMCs. This CDR3 reads CASSEPGQGNNEQFF. The CDR3 nucleotides are TGTGCCAGCAGCGAACCGGGACAGGGGAACAATGAGCAGTTCTTC.